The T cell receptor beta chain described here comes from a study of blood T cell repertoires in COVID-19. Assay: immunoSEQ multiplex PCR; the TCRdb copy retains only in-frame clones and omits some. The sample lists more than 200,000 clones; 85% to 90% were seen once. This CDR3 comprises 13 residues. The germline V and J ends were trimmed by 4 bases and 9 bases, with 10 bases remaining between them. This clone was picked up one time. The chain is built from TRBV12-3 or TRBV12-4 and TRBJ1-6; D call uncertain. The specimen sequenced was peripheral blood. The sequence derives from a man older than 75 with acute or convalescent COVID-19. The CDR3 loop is CASSSRDFSPLHF. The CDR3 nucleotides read TGTGCCAGCAGTTCCCGGGATTTTTCACCCCTCCACTTT.